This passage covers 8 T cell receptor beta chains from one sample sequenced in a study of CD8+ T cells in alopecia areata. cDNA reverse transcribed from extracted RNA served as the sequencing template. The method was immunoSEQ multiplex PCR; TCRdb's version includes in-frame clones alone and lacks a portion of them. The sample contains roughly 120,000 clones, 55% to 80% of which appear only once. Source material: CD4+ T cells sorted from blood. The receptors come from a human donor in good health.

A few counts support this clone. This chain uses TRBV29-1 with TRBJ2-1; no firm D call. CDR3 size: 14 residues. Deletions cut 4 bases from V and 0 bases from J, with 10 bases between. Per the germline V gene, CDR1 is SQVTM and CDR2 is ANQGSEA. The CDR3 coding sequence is TGCAGCGTTGCCCCGCCGAGCTCCTACAATGAGCAGTTCTTC. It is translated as CSVAPPSSYNEQFF.

The CDR3 nucleotides are TGTGCCAGCAGCCCCAGTATCGGGCAGGTCGGTGGCTACACCTTC. This sequence encodes CASSPSIGQVGGYTF. The genes are TRBV7-3 and TRBJ1-2; D gene uncertain. This CDR3 spans 15 amino acids. Germline V gene sequence: CDR1 SGHTA, CDR2 FQGTGA. Trimming left V 5 bases short and J 7 bases short, with 20 bases between.

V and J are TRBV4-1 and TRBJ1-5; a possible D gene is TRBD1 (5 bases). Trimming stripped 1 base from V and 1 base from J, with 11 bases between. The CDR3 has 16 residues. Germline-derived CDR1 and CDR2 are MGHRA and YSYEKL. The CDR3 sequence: CASSQGAGLSNQPQHF. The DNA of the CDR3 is TGCGCCAGCAGCCAAGGTGCAGGGTTAAGCAATCAGCCCCAGCATTTT.

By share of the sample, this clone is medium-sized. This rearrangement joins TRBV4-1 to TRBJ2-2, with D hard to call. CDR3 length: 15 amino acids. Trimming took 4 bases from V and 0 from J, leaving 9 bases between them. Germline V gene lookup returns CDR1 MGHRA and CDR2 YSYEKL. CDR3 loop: CASSLRAANTGELFF. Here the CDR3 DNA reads TGCGCCAGCAGCCTCCGGGCAGCGAACACCGGGGAGCTGTTTTTT.

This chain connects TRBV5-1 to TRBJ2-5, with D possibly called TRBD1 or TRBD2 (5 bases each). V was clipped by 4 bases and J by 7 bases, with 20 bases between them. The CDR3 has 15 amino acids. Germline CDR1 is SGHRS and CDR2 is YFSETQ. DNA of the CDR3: TGCGCCAGCAGCGGGGGACCCGAATCACGGGGGACCCAGTACTTC. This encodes CASSGGPESRGTQYF.

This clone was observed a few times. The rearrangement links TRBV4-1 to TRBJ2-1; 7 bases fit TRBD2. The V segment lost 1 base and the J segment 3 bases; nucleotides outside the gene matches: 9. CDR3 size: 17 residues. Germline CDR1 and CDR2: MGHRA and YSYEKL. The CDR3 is CASSQVDMGLHYNEQFF. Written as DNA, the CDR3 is TGCGCCAGCAGCCAAGTAGATATGGGACTACACTACAATGAGCAGTTCTTC.

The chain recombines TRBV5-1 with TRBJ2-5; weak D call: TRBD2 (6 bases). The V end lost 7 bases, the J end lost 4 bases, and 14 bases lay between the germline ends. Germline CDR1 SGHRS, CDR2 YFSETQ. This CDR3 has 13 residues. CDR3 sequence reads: CASSGTGGETQYF. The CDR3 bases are TGCGCCAGCTCCGGGACTGGGGGAGAGACCCAGTACTTC.

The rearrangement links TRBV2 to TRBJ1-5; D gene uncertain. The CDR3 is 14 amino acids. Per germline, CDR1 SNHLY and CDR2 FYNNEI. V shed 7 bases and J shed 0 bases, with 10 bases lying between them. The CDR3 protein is CASMEDISNQPQHF. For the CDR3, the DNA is TGTGCCAGCATGGAAGACATTAGCAATCAGCCCCAGCATTTT.